Below are 21 T cell receptor beta chains sequenced from a single sample in a study of sequential checkpoint blockade in melanoma. Using immunoSEQ multiplex PCR, the repertoire was profiled, and TCRdb retains in-frame clones only, with some absent. The sample carries some 35,000 clones, approximately 90% recorded once. Treatment: randomized to nivolumab then ipilimumab (arm A) or the reverse (arm B). The material was CD8+ T cells sorted from blood (inferred from file names), obtained from a patient given nivolumab and ipilimumab in sequence. The origin of the receptors is a human donor with melanoma.

The chain employs TRBV19 and TRBJ1-1, with a weak D call TRBD1 (5 bases). Germline V gives CDR1 LNHDA, CDR2 SQIVND (reference sequence). The V gene lost 7 bases and the J gene lost 7 bases, with 13 bases spanning the gap. CDR3 length equals 12 residues. CDR3 loop: CASNQGGGEAFF. CDR3 nucleotides: TGTGCCAGTAATCAGGGCGGCGGTGAAGCTTTCTTT.

The chain links TRBV19 to TRBJ2-1, with D perhaps matching TRBD2 (5 bases). CDR3 length: 13 residues. CDR1 and CDR2 (germline): LNHDA, SQIVND (reference sequence). Trimming shortened V by 4 bases and J by 6 bases, and 10 bases separated the two germline ends. CDR3 DNA sequence: TGTGCCAGTAGTAGTTGGGGAGCCAATGAGCAGTTCTTC. Its protein is CASSSWGANEQFF.

V and J are TRBV7-8 and TRBJ1-2; maybe TRBD1 (6 bases). V was clipped by 2 bases and J by 1 base, with 17 bases between them. Germline loops: CDR1 SGHVS, CDR2 FQNEAQ. This CDR3 has 17 amino acids. The CDR3 spells CASSLFSQGIVNYGYTF. In DNA, the CDR3 is TGTGCCAGCAGCTTATTTTCACAGGGCATTGTTAACTATGGCTACACCTTC.

V and J are TRBV9 and TRBJ1-3; unclear D gene. The CDR3 covers 13 residues. CDR1 is SGDLS, CDR2 YYNGEE, per germline. Trimming removed 2 bases from V and 0 bases from J, with 3 bases in between. The CDR3 bases are TGTGCCAGCAGCGTCCTCTCTGGAAACACCATATATTTT. The encoded protein is CASSVLSGNTIYF.

The chain uses TRBV5-5 and TRBJ1-2; no reliable D call. This CDR3 has 13 residues. Germline assignment: CDR1 SGHKS and CDR2 YYEKEE (reference sequence). Trimming removed 4 bases at V and 0 bases at J, with 7 bases between. The CDR3 DNA sequence: TGTGCCAGCAGCGTCGCGTCTAACTATGGCTACACCTTC. Translation gives CASSVASNYGYTF.

The CDR3 region is CASSPLPWREQYV. The CDR3 DNA is TGTGCCAGCAGCCCCCTGCCCTGGAGGGAGCAGTACGTC. The rearrangement joins TRBV14 to TRBJ2-7, with a tentative D call TRBD2 (5 bases). Germline V CDR1 and CDR2: SGHDN, FVKESK. The V and J ends lost 4 bases and 7 bases respectively, with 14 bases between them. This CDR3 has 13 amino acids.

The rearrangement joins TRBV6-5 to TRBJ2-1; 11 bases line up with TRBD1. Looked up from germline, CDR1 is MNHEY and CDR2 is SVGAGI. V dropped 5 bases and J dropped 7; count of bases not matched to a gene: 4. CDR3 length: 14 amino acids. The CDR3 nucleotides read TGTGCCAGCAGTGGACAGGGGGCAAGGAATGAGCAGTTCTTC. It encodes CASSGQGARNEQFF.

This chain connects TRBV7-9 to TRBJ1-1; TRBD1 is a possible D gene (5 bases). V shed 8 bases and J shed 4 bases, with 14 bases lying between them. The CDR3 is made up of 13 amino acids. Germline V gene data show CDR1 as SEHNR and CDR2 as FQNEAQ (reference sequence). This CDR3 is CASQRPGGTEAFF. CDR3 nucleotide sequence: TGTGCCAGCCAAAGGCCCGGGGGCACTGAAGCTTTCTTT.

The rearrangement joins TRBV27 to TRBJ1-1; 9 bases are a match to TRBD1. The CDR3 is 13 residues long. J gave up 11 bases and V 2 bases, and 6 bases lay outside the gene matches. Germline lookup yields CDR1 MNHEY and CDR2 SMNVEV (reference sequence). CDR3 DNA: TGTGCCAGCAGTTTAGGGACAGGGCAGAAGGCTTTCTTT. Protein sequence: CASSLGTGQKAFF.

This clone was picked up one time. V usage is TRBV7-9 and J usage is TRBJ1-1, with D unclear. Per germline, CDR1 SEHNR and CDR2 FQNEAQ (reference sequence). The CDR3 extends over 14 amino acids. Trimming cost V 1 base and J 0 bases, with 6 bases left between them. For the CDR3, the DNA is TGTGCCAGCAGCTTAGGGGCCATGAACACTGAAGCTTTCTTT. Encoded protein: CASSLGAMNTEAFF.

This chain uses TRBV7-2 with TRBJ2-5; 12 positions match TRBD2. The V gene's germline CDR1 is SGHTA and CDR2 FQGNSA. This CDR3 region has 19 residues. The V and J ends lost 6 bases and 1 base, in that order; junction bases with no gene match: 15. The CDR3 coding sequence is TGTGCCAGCAGGTACGGGACAGCGGGACTAGCGGGCTCCCAAGAGACCCAGTACTTC. Translating it yields CASRYGTAGLAGSQETQYF.

V and J are TRBV11-2 and TRBJ2-7; D is perhaps TRBD2 (6 bases). This CDR3 spans 11 amino acids. V dropped 4 bases and J dropped 7 bases, with 8 bases sitting between them. The germline V gene has CDR1 SGHAT and CDR2 FQNNGV. CDR3 loop: CASSYGGEQYV. CDR3 coding DNA: TGTGCCAGCAGCTATGGGGGGGAGCAGTACGTC.

The chain uses TRBV5-4 and TRBJ2-3, with 7 nucleotides matching TRBD2. Per germline, CDR1 SGHNT and CDR2 YYREEE (reference sequence). V was pared by 0 bases and J by 3 bases, with 10 bases of the junction left unmatched. The CDR3 runs to 17 residues. The CDR3 nucleotides read TGTGCCAGCAGCTTGGGGGTGGCGGGAGCGGGGACAGATACGCAGTATTTT. This translates into CASSLGVAGAGTDTQYF.

The genes are TRBV27 and TRBJ2-1, with TRBD2 matching 9 bases. The V gene's germline CDR1 is MNHEY and CDR2 SMNVEV (reference sequence). With V trimmed by 4 bases and J by 7 bases, 14 bases remained unmatched. This CDR3 is built from 17 residues. CDR3 sequence reads: CASSYAGGPGLGNEQFF. The CDR3 region has the DNA TGTGCCAGCAGTTACGCGGGAGGGCCAGGTTTAGGGAATGAGCAGTTCTTC.

The V call is TRBV15, the J call TRBJ2-1, with TRBD2 identical over 7 bases. V shed 8 bases and J 6 bases; nucleotides not matched to a gene: 10. Looked up from germline, CDR1 is LNHNV and CDR2 is YYDKDF (reference sequence). CDR3 size: 14 residues. CDR3 loop: CATVGREFGNEQFF. The DNA for the CDR3 is TGTGCCACCGTAGGGCGGGAGTTTGGCAATGAGCAGTTCTTC.

V gene TRBV6-4 combines with J gene TRBJ1-2; D is perhaps TRBD1 (6 bases). Per the germline V gene, CDR1 is MRHNA and CDR2 is SNTAGT. The CDR3 has 16 residues. V shed 5 bases and J shed 2 bases, with 18 bases lying between them. This CDR3 reads CASSRTANHLNYGYTF. The CDR3 DNA reads TGTGCCAGCAGTCGGACAGCAAACCACCTAAACTATGGCTACACCTTC.

The rearrangement joins TRBV7-9 to TRBJ2-1; 7 nucleotides line up with TRBD2. The CDR3 totals 15 residues. Germline trimming cut 8 bases from V and 3 bases from J; bases unmatched to any gene: 10. Germline V lookup: CDR1 SEHNR, CDR2 FQNEAQ (reference sequence). DNA for the CDR3: TGTGCCAGCGGCTATCGGGGCGGGAGCTACAATGAGCAGTTCTTC. Its translation is CASGYRGGSYNEQFF.

The chain joins TRBV27 to TRBJ2-2; D ambiguous. CDR3 size: 15 residues. With 3 bases removed from V and 6 bases from J, the gap between germline ends came to 14 bases. The germline gives CDR1 MNHEY, CDR2 SMNVEV (reference sequence). This CDR3 reads CASSFDRGRPGELFF. CDR3 in DNA: TGTGCCAGCAGTTTTGACCGAGGTCGCCCCGGGGAGCTGTTTTTT.

The chain is built from TRBV19 and TRBJ2-7; 10 bases are shared with TRBD2. Germline assignment: CDR1 LNHDA and CDR2 SQIVND (reference sequence). The CDR3 loop spans 14 amino acids. Germline trimming cut 5 bases from V and 4 bases from J; bases unmatched to any gene: 5. For the CDR3, the DNA is TGTGCCAGTAGTCCTAGCGGGAGACTTTACGAGCAGTACTTC. Translation: CASSPSGRLYEQYF.

The rearrangement joins TRBV6-5 to TRBJ2-1; possibly TRBD2 for D (5 bases). Germline CDR1 and CDR2: MNHEY and SVGAGI. The CDR3 length is 11 residues. Deletions cut 5 bases from V and 8 bases from J, with 7 bases between. The CDR3 spells CASSGGYEQFF. In DNA form, the CDR3 reads TGTGCCAGCAGTGGAGGTTATGAGCAGTTCTTC.

In this sample, this clone turned up once. V gene TRBV28 combines with J gene TRBJ2-7; TRBD1 aligns across 9 bases. Germline CDR1 MDHEN, CDR2 SYDVKM. V was clipped by 1 base and J by 5 bases; unmatched bases: 12. This CDR3 contains 17 residues. CDR3 sequence (DNA): TGTGCCAGCAGTTTATCGAGACAGGGGGGCCTTTTCGACGAGCAGTACTTC. Translation: CASSLSRQGGLFDEQYF.